The 30 T cell receptor beta chains reported below all come from one sample, sequenced in a study of blood T cell repertoires in COVID-19 (TCRdb year 2020). The library relied on the immunoSEQ multiplex PCR assay. Entries here come from immuneACCESS through TCRdb and include only in-frame sequences with V and J called. Some clones fail to appear in such tables; in the studies checked, an unresolved V gene covers under half of the shortfall, and the cause of the remainder is unknown. The table for this sample lists about 380,000 clones; 87% of them were counted only once. Roughly 1.4% of the sample belongs to the ten largest clones. The sequenced material came from PBMCs or T cells enriched from blood (not recorded which). All receptors come from a man aged 30-40 years who had recovered from COVID-19.

The chain is built from TRBV5-4 and TRBJ1-1; TRBD1 matches 7 bases. The CDR3 spans 17 residues. CDR1 SGHNT and CDR2 YYREEE come from the germline V gene (reference sequence). Trimming at V came to 4 bases and at J to 4 bases, leaving 16 bases not matched to a gene. The CDR3 DNA follows: TGTGCCAGCAGCCCTTCAGGGGGGTTCCCTGGTTCCACTGAAGCTTTCTTT. This codes for CASSPSGGFPGSTEAFF.

The chain couples TRBV2 to TRBJ2-7; TRBD2 matches at 12 bases. Germline V gene sequence: CDR1 SNHLY, CDR2 FYNNEI. CDR3 length equals 17 residues. Trimming at V came to 4 bases and at J to 0 bases, leaving 7 bases not matched to a gene. The CDR3 region is CASSVRLAGDSSYEQYF. In DNA form, the CDR3 reads TGTGCCAGCAGTGTCCGACTAGCGGGGGATAGCTCCTACGAGCAGTACTTC.

The rearrangement links TRBV19 to TRBJ1-4, with a possible D match to TRBD1 (5 bases). The CDR3 length is 11 residues. The germline V gene encodes CDR1 LNHDA and CDR2 SQIVND (reference sequence). With 6 bases removed from V and 12 bases from J, the gap between germline ends came to 11 bases. CDR3 DNA: TGTGCCAGTAGATCGGGGGGAGAACTGTTTTTT. As protein: CASRSGGELFF. Looking up the rest from reference TRBV19 and TRBJ1-4 gives the full variable domain: DGGITQSPKYLFRKEGQNVTLSCEQNLNHDAMYWYRQDPGQGLRLIYYSQIVNDFQKGDIAEGYSVSREKKESFPLTVTSAQKNPTAFYLCASRSGGELFFGSGTQLSVL.

This chain links TRBV5-4 with TRBJ2-7; unclear D gene. V lost 3 bases and J 1 base, leaving 14 bases between the germline ends. The CDR3 is made up of 15 amino acids. CDR1 and CDR2 (germline): SGHNT, YYREEE (reference sequence). CDR3 in DNA: TGTGCCAGCAGCTCCCAGGCTACAGTTTCCTACGAGCAGTACTTC. Amino acid sequence: CASSSQATVSYEQYF.

V is TRBV19 and J is TRBJ1-2; tentatively, D is TRBD1 (6 bases). With 3 bases removed from V and 7 bases from J, the gap between germline ends came to 15 bases. CDR1 is LNHDA and CDR2 is SQIVND in the germline V gene (reference sequence). CDR3 size: 14 residues. CDR3 nucleotide sequence: TGTGCCAGTAGTATTGTGGGGGCGTTAACTGGCTACACCTTC. This gives the protein CASSIVGALTGYTF. Variable domain in full (rest from reference TRBV19 and TRBJ1-2): DGGITQSPKYLFRKEGQNVTLSCEQNLNHDAMYWYRQDPGQGLRLIYYSQIVNDFQKGDIAEGYSVSREKKESFPLTVTSAQKNPTAFYLCASSIVGALTGYTFGSGTRLTVV.

The table lists this clone with a few counts. This chain uses TRBV6-6 with TRBJ1-1; TRBD1 might be the D (6 bases). CDR1 and CDR2 (germline): MNHNY, SVGAGI (reference sequence). V lost 5 bases and J lost 3, with 19 bases in between. The CDR3 covers 16 residues. This chain's CDR3 is CASSRSRGQSYTEAFF. In DNA, the CDR3 is TGTGCCAGCAGTCGATCCCGTGGACAGAGCTACACTGAAGCTTTCTTT.

The chain recombines TRBV7-9 with TRBJ1-1; 10 positions agree with TRBD1. The CDR3 covers 17 residues. J gave up 3 bases and V 4 bases, and 11 bases lay outside the gene matches. Germline V lookup: CDR1 SEHNR, CDR2 FQNEAQ (reference sequence). As DNA, the CDR3 is TGTGCCAGCAGCTCTCTGGTAAGACAGGGGGCGTACACTGAAGCTTTCTTT. Residues: CASSSLVRQGAYTEAFF.

The chain carries TRBV3-1 (or the pseudogene TRBV3-2) and TRBJ1-1; TRBD1 agrees at 7 bases. Germline CDR1 LGHDT, CDR2 YNNKEL (reference sequence). This CDR3 comprises 15 residues. J lost 0 bases, V lost 4 bases, and 5 bases had no gene match. CDR3 bases: TGTGCCAGCAGCCCCGGACAGGATATGAACACTGAAGCTTTCTTT. The encoded protein is CASSPGQDMNTEAFF.

J is TRBJ2-7 and V is TRBV11-3; TRBD1 matches 9 bases. The germline CDR1 and CDR2 sequences are SGHNT and YENEEA. J was trimmed by 2 bases and V by 5 bases; bases with no gene match: 10. CDR3 length: 16 residues. CDR3 DNA: TGTGCCAGCAGCCCCTCCTTTGGACAGGGGACCTACGAGCAGTACTTC. This codes for CASSPSFGQGTYEQYF.

This rearrangement joins TRBV19 to TRBJ1-5; D remains ambiguous. CDR3 length: 12 amino acids. Trimming pared 4 bases from V and 7 bases from J, leaving 8 bases between. The germline gives CDR1 LNHDA, CDR2 SQIVND (reference sequence). The DNA for the CDR3 is TGTGCCAGTAGTACCACAGTCCAGCCCCAGCATTTT. It specifies CASSTTVQPQHF. Supplemented by reference TRBV19 and TRBJ1-5, the full variable domain reads DGGITQSPKYLFRKEGQNVTLSCEQNLNHDAMYWYRQDPGQGLRLIYYSQIVNDFQKGDIAEGYSVSREKKESFPLTVTSAQKNPTAFYLCASSTTVQPQHFGDGTRLSIL.

The rearrangement uses TRBV6-6 and TRBJ2-1, with D perhaps matching TRBD1 (7 bases). The CDR3 has 12 residues. With 6 bases removed from V and 7 bases from J, the gap between germline ends came to 10 bases. Germline CDR1 is MNHNY and CDR2 is SVGAGI (reference sequence). CDR3 protein: CASREGANEQFF. DNA of the CDR3: TGTGCCAGCAGGGAGGGGGCGAATGAGCAGTTCTTC.

V usage is TRBV6-5 and J usage is TRBJ1-5; 12 bases line up with TRBD1. Germline CDR1 MNHEY, CDR2 SVGAGI. The CDR3 has 15 amino acids. The ends lost 5 bases at V and 3 bases at J; junction bases unmatched: 2. CDR3 in DNA: TGTGCCAGCAGTCGGGACAGGGGGCCCAATCAGCCCCAGCATTTT. Translation gives CASSRDRGPNQPQHF.

This chain connects TRBV5-8 to TRBJ1-4, with TRBD1 matching 9 bases. CDR1 and CDR2 (germline): SGHTS, YDEGEE. V lost 3 bases to trimming and J lost 2 bases; unmatched junction nucleotides: 8. There are 17 residues in the CDR3. The CDR3 spells CASSSGQGRWTNEKLFF. In nucleotides, the CDR3 is TGTGCCAGCAGCTCGGGACAGGGCCGGTGGACTAATGAAAAACTGTTTTTT.

This chain links TRBV6-5 with TRBJ1-2; D may be TRBD1 (6 bases). Germline CDR1 MNHEY, CDR2 SVGAGI. The CDR3 consists of 13 residues. Deletions cut 6 bases from V and 8 bases from J, with 16 bases between. This chain's CDR3 is CASRATGPGGYTF. CDR3 nucleotide sequence: TGTGCCAGCAGAGCGACAGGCCCTGGGGGCTACACCTTC.

This rearrangement joins TRBV4-1 to TRBJ2-1; D is perhaps TRBD2 (5 bases). Trimming shortened V by 0 bases and J by 9 bases, and 9 bases separated the two germline ends. CDR3 size: 13 residues. The germline V gene has CDR1 MGHRA and CDR2 YSYEKL. Written as DNA, the CDR3 is TGCGCCAGCAGCCAAGATGTAGCGAGTGAGCAGTTCTTC. Translating it yields CASSQDVASEQFF.

The rearrangement joins TRBV11-3 to TRBJ2-7; D not resolved. CDR1 and CDR2 (germline): SGHNT, YENEEA. The CDR3 length is 13 residues. V lost 3 bases, J lost 9 bases, and 15 bases lay in between. Here the CDR3 reads CASSFGFGGGQYF. The DNA of the CDR3 is TGTGCCAGCAGCTTCGGGTTCGGCGGCGGGCAGTACTTC.

This chain joins TRBV27 and TRBJ1-1; possible D gene TRBD1, 5 bases. Per germline, CDR1 MNHEY and CDR2 SMNVEV (reference sequence). The CDR3 spans 13 residues. V was clipped by 2 bases and J by 11 bases, with 15 bases between them. Here the CDR3 reads CASSLGRAGTAFF. The CDR3 DNA is TGTGCCAGCAGTTTAGGCAGGGCAGGAACGGCTTTCTTT.

This clone was seen a handful of times. The CDR3 nucleotides read TGTGCCAGCAGCCTGATCGGCGGCTACAATGAGCAGTTCTTC. This translates into CASSLIGGYNEQFF. The chain joins TRBV14 to TRBJ2-1; D gene uncertain. Germline V gives CDR1 SGHDN, CDR2 FVKESK. Trimming took 4 bases from V and 3 from J, leaving 10 bases between them. CDR3 length: 14 amino acids.

The gene calls are TRBV12-5 and TRBJ1-3; a possible D gene is TRBD1 (5 bases). The V end lost 5 bases, the J end lost 0 bases, and 14 bases lay between the germline ends. There are 16 residues in the CDR3. Germline CDR1 LGHNT, CDR2 FRNRAP. The CDR3 coding sequence is TGTGCTAGTGGTGGGAGGGGCAGGGACTCTGGAAACACCATATATTTT. Translation: CASGGRGRDSGNTIYF.

The chain employs TRBV30 and TRBJ1-1; D call uncertain. The CDR3 loop spans 11 amino acids. V was clipped by 4 bases and J by 10 bases, with 13 bases between them. The germline V gene has CDR1 GTSNPN and CDR2 SVGIG (reference sequence). In nucleotides, the CDR3 is TGTGCCTGGATAACCGCAGGCCGAGCTTTCTTT. Protein sequence: CAWITAGRAFF.

J is TRBJ1-6 and V is TRBV7-8; TRBD1 is a possible D gene (6 bases). Germline V gives CDR1 SGHVS, CDR2 FQNEAQ. The CDR3 has 17 amino acids. The germline V and J ends were trimmed by 2 bases and 6 bases, with 17 bases remaining between them. CDR3 sequence: CASSLLSSGGPNSPLHF. For the CDR3, the DNA is TGTGCCAGCAGCTTACTGTCGTCGGGGGGGCCTAATTCACCCCTCCACTTT.

This sequence joins TRBV27 and TRBJ1-5; D may be TRBD1 (6 bases). Germline V CDR1 and CDR2: MNHEY, SMNVEV (reference sequence). The V and J ends lost 3 bases and 7 bases respectively, with 10 bases between them. The CDR3 runs 13 residues. CDR3 coding DNA: TGTGCCAGCAGTTTTACAGGGAACCAGCCCCAGCATTTT. Translating it yields CASSFTGNQPQHF.

The chain combines TRBV7-2 with TRBJ1-1; no clear D gene. CDR1 is SGHTA and CDR2 is FQGNSA in the germline V gene. V was clipped by 5 bases and J by 3 bases, with 25 bases between them. The CDR3 totals 18 residues. The CDR3: CASSPWRVVSIGDTEAFF. The CDR3 region has the DNA TGTGCCAGCAGCCCCTGGAGGGTCGTGTCGATTGGTGACACTGAAGCTTTCTTT.

The CDR3 here is CASSFAGLSNQPQHF. CDR3 in DNA: TGTGCCAGCAGCTTTGCAGGGTTAAGCAATCAGCCCCAGCATTTT. The chain carries TRBV11-2 and TRBJ1-5, with TRBD1 as a possible D gene (5 bases). This CDR3 spans 15 amino acids. Germline lookup yields CDR1 SGHAT and CDR2 FQNNGV. V was shortened by 3 bases and J by 1 base, with 10 bases between the two germline ends. Using reference TRBV11-2 and TRBJ1-5 for the parts outside the CDR3, the full variable domain is EAGVAQSPRYKIIEKRQSVAFWCNPISGHATLYWYQQILGQGPKLLIQFQNNGVVDDSQLPKDRFSAERLKGVDSTLKIQPAKLEDSAVYLCASSFAGLSNQPQHFGDGTRLSIL.

The V gene is TRBV6-5, the J gene TRBJ2-7; a weak D match, TRBD1 (5 bases). The germline V gene encodes CDR1 MNHEY and CDR2 SVGAGI. The CDR3 loop spans 15 amino acids. V lost 6 bases, J lost 3 bases, and 18 bases lay in between. CDR3 loop: CASSLTPRRDYEQYF. CDR3 coding DNA: TGTGCCAGCAGCCTAACTCCGCGCAGGGACTACGAGCAGTACTTC.

This chain uses TRBV7-8 with TRBJ2-7; 7 positions agree with TRBD2. Germline trimming cut 1 base from V and 7 bases from J; bases unmatched to any gene: 4. The CDR3 contains 13 residues. Per the germline V gene, CDR1 is SGHVS and CDR2 is FQNEAQ. CDR3 coding DNA: TGTGCCAGCAGCTTAGTGGGAGGGGATGAGCAGTACTTC. It codes for CASSLVGGDEQYF.

This clone has a single count. This same CDR3 is encoded by further DNA sequences in the sample. This chain connects TRBV3-1 (or the pseudogene TRBV3-2) to TRBJ2-7; 7 positions agree with TRBD2. Per the germline V gene, CDR1 is LGHDT and CDR2 is YNNKEL (reference sequence). V lost 0 bases and J lost 2; bases outside the gene matches: 1. The CDR3 length is 14 residues. The CDR3 nucleotides are TGTGCCAGCAGCCAAGAGGGAGGGACCTACGAGCAGTACTTC. Its protein is CASSQEGGTYEQYF.

V is TRBV16 and J is TRBJ1-6; no definite D call. The CDR3 spans 15 residues. V was shortened by 2 bases and J by 4 bases, with 9 bases between the two germline ends. Germline V lookup: CDR1 KGHSY, CDR2 FQNENV. The CDR3 DNA reads TGTGCCAGCAGCCAAAGTTACGCGTATAATTCACCCCTCCACTTT. Translated: CASSQSYAYNSPLHF.

Points on this clone: This sample also contains other DNA sequences that code for the same CDR3. This chain connects TRBV5-1 to TRBJ1-2, with 8 bases that match TRBD1. Germline CDR1 is SGHRS and CDR2 is YFSETQ. V gave up 2 bases and J gave up 6 bases; unmatched junction bases: 0. The CDR3 runs to 12 residues. CDR3 loop: CASSLQGDGYTF. In DNA form, the CDR3 reads TGCGCCAGCAGCTTACAGGGGGATGGCTACACCTTC.

This clone was seen only once. V and J are TRBV21-1 and TRBJ1-5; TRBD1, the D gene given by the table, was not confirmed from the DNA. TRBV21-1 is reported as a pseudogene. CDR3 length: 18 amino acids. The DNA for the CDR3 is TGTGCCAGCAGCAAAGAGTCAGGGCGAGCTTATAGCAATCAGCCCCAGCATTTT. Protein: CASSKESGRAYSNQPQHF.